The clone carrying this TCR beta chain was recorded at least ten times. One entry per CDR3 protein results from TCRdb running MiXCR on the 5' RACE reads. The sample holds about 96,000 distinct CDR3 sequences, about 16% seen once. These data belong to a study of T cells of healthy individuals. V was cut by 6 bases and J by 7 bases, with 15 bases left in between. Germline loops: CDR1 MNHEY, CDR2 SMNVEV (reference sequence). The CDR3 spans 14 residues. The source is a human donor in good health. The chain links TRBV27 to TRBJ1-4, with a possible D match to TRBD1 (6 bases). DNA of the CDR3: TGTGCCAGCAGAAACAGGGAAGGGAGTGAAAAACTGTTTTTT. This gives the protein CASRNREGSEKLFF.